Listed here are 8 T cell receptor beta chains from one sample, sequenced in a study of T cell responses to AZD1222 COVID-19 vaccine. Sequenced by immunoSEQ multiplex PCR; TCRdb stores in-frame clones only, minus some. The repertoire holds around 250,000 clones, with more than 85% as singletons. The sample consisted of peripheral blood, taken on day 0 of AZD1222 vaccination. The receptors here all came from an adult in good health.

The chain is built from TRBV28 and TRBJ1-1, with D possibly being TRBD1 (6 bases). This CDR3 is built from 15 residues. Germline V lookup: CDR1 MDHEN, CDR2 SYDVKM. V was shortened by 7 bases and J by 3 bases, with 18 bases between the two germline ends. The CDR3 sequence: CASTPRRGAYTEAFF. The CDR3 DNA reads TGTGCCAGCACCCCCCGTCGGGGGGCTTACACTGAAGCTTTCTTT.

The rearrangement joins TRBV7-3 to TRBJ1-6; D gene uncertain. This CDR3 has 14 amino acids. Per germline, CDR1 SGHTA and CDR2 FQGTGA. V lost 4 bases and J lost 6, with 10 bases in between. Here the CDR3 DNA reads TGTGCCAGCAGCTGGGGAGCCTCTAATTCACCCCTCCACTTT. Encoded protein: CASSWGASNSPLHF.

This chain uses TRBV7-9 with TRBJ1-4; weak D call: TRBD1 (5 bases). V was cut by 0 bases and J by 5 bases, with 7 bases left in between. CDR1 is SEHNR and CDR2 is FQNEAQ in the germline V gene (reference sequence). This CDR3 is 14 amino acids long. The CDR3: CASSLAGGNEKLFF. The DNA for the CDR3 is TGTGCCAGCAGCTTAGCGGGGGGGAATGAAAAACTGTTTTTT.

CDR3 bases: TGTGCCAGCAGCTGGGACAGGGCCTATGGCTACACCTTC. It codes for CASSWDRAYGYTF. The V call is TRBV13, the J call TRBJ1-2, with TRBD1 identical over 9 bases. CDR1 and CDR2 from the germline V gene are PRHDT and FYEKMQ (reference sequence). The CDR3 runs 13 residues. Germline trimming cut 4 bases from V and 4 bases from J; bases unmatched to any gene: 1.

This rearrangement joins TRBV11-2 to TRBJ2-5, with D possibly being TRBD1 or TRBD2 (6 bases each). Germline V CDR1 and CDR2: SGHAT, FQNNGV. The CDR3 is 14 amino acids. V was shortened by 5 bases and J by 0 bases, with 10 bases between the two germline ends. CDR3 in DNA: TGTGCCAGCAGCGGGGGGCAGTACCAAGAGACCCAGTACTTC. This translates into CASSGGQYQETQYF.

This clone was recorded only once. The rearrangement links TRBV3-1 (or the pseudogene TRBV3-2) to TRBJ2-7, with D perhaps matching TRBD2 (6 bases). Trimming took off 3 bases at V and 2 bases at J, with 11 bases between the two ends. The CDR3 sequence is 14 residues long. Germline CDR1 is LGHDT and CDR2 is YNNKEL (reference sequence). The CDR3 here is CASSHPGLAYEQYF. CDR3 DNA: TGTGCCAGCAGCCATCCGGGACTGGCCTACGAGCAGTACTTC.

This chain links TRBV3-1 (or the pseudogene TRBV3-2) with TRBJ1-2; D not certain. This CDR3 has 13 amino acids. Deletions cut 1 base from V and 8 bases from J, with 11 bases between. The germline V gene has CDR1 LGHDT and CDR2 YNNKEL (reference sequence). CDR3 nucleotides: TGTGCCAGCAGCCAAGGAGGGAGGTCGGGCTACACCTTC. Its protein product is CASSQGGRSGYTF.

The genes are TRBV7-2 and TRBJ2-7; D is undetermined. This CDR3 region has 15 residues. From germline, CDR1 is SGHTA and CDR2 FQGNSA. Between the trimmed V and J ends, which lost 5 bases and 2 bases, there was a span of 16 bases. The CDR3 sequence is CASSPESFRTYEQYF. In DNA, the CDR3 is TGTGCCAGCAGCCCCGAGAGTTTCAGAACCTACGAGCAGTACTTC.